Below, 17 T cell receptor beta chains from the same sample are listed, as sequenced in a study of blood T cell repertoires in COVID-19. Generated by immunoSEQ multiplex PCR, the TCRdb table keeps only in-frame clones and is missing some. The sample includes 300,000 to 400,000 clones, roughly 87% of them seen just once. Sequenced material: peripheral blood. The receptors here all came from a man aged 30-40 years with COVID-19, enrolled during active disease.

The chain combines TRBV5-1 with TRBJ1-4; 8 nucleotides agree with TRBD1. With V trimmed by 1 base and J by 4 bases, 6 bases remained unmatched. From germline, CDR1 is SGHRS and CDR2 YFSETQ. The CDR3 runs 16 residues. The CDR3 coding sequence is TGCGCCAGCAGCTTGCCCGACAGGGGATATAATGAAAAACTGTTTTTT. This sequence encodes CASSLPDRGYNEKLFF. Looking up the rest from reference TRBV5-1 and TRBJ1-4 gives the full variable domain: KAGVTQTPRYLIKTRGQQVTLSCSPISGHRSVSWYQQTPGQGLQFLFEYFSETQRNKGNFPGRFSGRQFSNSRSEMNVSTLELGDSALYLCASSLPDRGYNEKLFFGSGTQLSVL.

The rearrangement uses TRBV27 and TRBJ2-7, with 10 bases matching TRBD2. CDR3 size: 13 residues. J lost 4 bases, V lost 4 bases, and 1 base had no gene match. The germline gives CDR1 MNHEY, CDR2 SMNVEV (reference sequence). The CDR3 is CASSSAGGYEQYF. The CDR3 coding sequence is TGTGCCAGCAGTTCAGCGGGAGGGTACGAGCAGTACTTC.

This chain uses TRBV7-2 with TRBJ2-7; 7 nucleotides match TRBD1. CDR1 is SGHTA, CDR2 FQGNSA, per germline. The CDR3 is 12 residues long. V shed 6 bases, J shed 5 bases, and the junction held 4 bases outside the gene matches. CDR3 sequence reads: CASSWTGHEQYF. CDR3 bases: TGTGCCAGCAGTTGGACAGGACACGAGCAGTACTTC.

V and J are TRBV27 and TRBJ1-5, with D unresolved. Trimming removed 3 bases at V and 0 bases at J, with 6 bases between. Germline CDR1 is MNHEY and CDR2 is SMNVEV (reference sequence). The CDR3 sequence is 14 residues long. In nucleotides, the CDR3 is TGTGCCAGCAGTTTTCGGGATAGCAATCAGCCCCAGCATTTT. Translated: CASSFRDSNQPQHF.

This clone was detected ten times or more. V gene TRBV6-2 or TRBV6-3 combines with J gene TRBJ2-7; D ambiguous. V gave up 2 bases and J gave up 0 bases, with 14 bases separating them. The CDR3 loop spans 16 amino acids. Germline CDR1 and CDR2: MNHEY and SVGEGT. Written as DNA, the CDR3 is TGTGCCAGCAGTTACGGGCAGCTTTTTAGCTCCTACGAGCAGTACTTC. Its protein is CASSYGQLFSSYEQYF.

The chain uses TRBV27 and TRBJ2-5; D is ambiguous. This CDR3 region has 12 residues. Germline values: CDR1 MNHEY, CDR2 SMNVEV (reference sequence). V was pared by 3 bases and J by 5 bases, with 7 bases between. The DNA of the CDR3 is TGTGCCAGCAGTTTGGTCGGGGAGACCCAGTACTTC. Translation: CASSLVGETQYF.

This clone has a single count. This sequence joins TRBV28 and TRBJ1-1, with 12 bases matching TRBD1. This CDR3 spans 16 amino acids. J was trimmed by 3 bases and V by 6 bases; bases with no gene match: 8. Germline V CDR1 and CDR2: MDHEN, SYDVKM. CDR3 nucleotide sequence: TGTGCCAGCAGCTCGGGACAGGGGGCGAGTGACACTGAAGCTTTCTTT. This gives the protein CASSSGQGASDTEAFF.

The rearrangement links TRBV2 to TRBJ2-1, with 12 positions matching TRBD2. Germline CDR1 and CDR2: SNHLY and FYNNEI. With 4 bases clipped from V and 7 bases from J, the junction kept 5 bases outside the gene matches. The CDR3 has 15 residues. This CDR3 is CASSGLAGALNEQFF. The CDR3 region has the DNA TGTGCCAGCAGTGGACTAGCGGGAGCTTTGAATGAGCAGTTCTTC. Full variable domain (outside the CDR3, taken from reference TRBV2 and TRBJ2-1): EPEVTQTPSHQVTQMGQEVILRCVPISNHLYFYWYRQILGQKVEFLVSFYNNEISEKSEIFDDQFSVERPDGSNFTLKIRSTKLEDSAMYFCASSGLAGALNEQFFGPGTRLTVL.

Here the CDR3 DNA reads TGTGCCAGCAGCTTGAATCCAGGGGCCCTTAACACTGAAGCTTTCTTT. This translates into CASSLNPGALNTEAFF. The rearrangement links TRBV11-2 to TRBJ1-1; D might be TRBD1 (6 bases). CDR1 and CDR2 (germline): SGHAT, FQNNGV. Trimming removed 3 bases from V and 2 bases from J, with 16 bases in between. The CDR3 spans 16 residues.

The chain employs TRBV28 and TRBJ2-5, with D uncertain. The germline CDR1 and CDR2 sequences are MDHEN and SYDVKM. V was trimmed by 8 bases and J by 0 bases, leaving 7 bases between them. The CDR3 contains 12 residues. The CDR3 sequence is CASEAYQETQYF. The DNA of the CDR3 is TGTGCCAGCGAGGCGTACCAAGAGACCCAGTACTTC.

This sequence joins TRBV7-9 and TRBJ2-3, with 10 bases lining up with TRBD1. Germline trimming cut 6 bases from V and 4 bases from J; bases unmatched to any gene: 7. Per the germline V gene, CDR1 is SEHNR and CDR2 is FQNEAQ (reference sequence). The CDR3 is 15 amino acids. As DNA, the CDR3 is TGTGCCAGCAGGTCCGGGACAGGGGTAGCAGATACGCAGTATTTT. Its translation is CASRSGTGVADTQYF.

This clone was detected only a few times. V gene TRBV9 combines with J gene TRBJ1-2, with TRBD1 matching 12 bases. Germline V lookup: CDR1 SGDLS, CDR2 YYNGEE. V shed 5 bases, J shed 4 bases, and the junction held 6 bases outside the gene matches. The length of the CDR3 is 15 residues. The CDR3 here is CASSAGTGGIYGYTF. For the CDR3, the DNA is TGTGCCAGCAGTGCCGGGACAGGGGGCATCTATGGCTACACCTTC. Full variable domain (remainder filled in from reference TRBV9 and TRBJ1-2): DSGVTQTPKHLITATGQRVTLRCSPRSGDLSVYWYQQSLDQGLQFLIQYYNGEERAKGNILERFSAQQFPDLHSELNLSSLELGDSALYFCASSAGTGGIYGYTFGSGTRLTVV.

The chain uses TRBV19 and TRBJ2-1; D is ambiguous. Trimming pared 2 bases from V and 4 bases from J, leaving 3 bases between. This CDR3 has 12 amino acids. The germline CDR1 and CDR2 sequences are LNHDA and SQIVND (reference sequence). The CDR3 nucleotides read TGTGCCAGTAGTATACAGTACAATGAGCAGTTCTTC. Amino acids: CASSIQYNEQFF.

The J gene is TRBJ1-6, the V gene TRBV18; TRBD1 aligns across 10 bases. With V trimmed by 6 bases and J by 8 bases, 4 bases remained unmatched. The germline V gene encodes CDR1 KGHSH and CDR2 LQKENI. This CDR3 is built from 14 residues. CDR3 sequence (DNA): TGTGCCAGCTCTACCGGGACAGGGGATTCACCCCTCCACTTT. Its translation is CASSTGTGDSPLHF.

The chain recombines TRBV5-1 with TRBJ2-3; 9 positions agree with TRBD2. The CDR3 runs 16 residues. Per the germline V gene, CDR1 is SGHRS and CDR2 is YFSETQ. Trimming at V came to 3 bases and at J to 0 bases, leaving 5 bases not matched to a gene. DNA for the CDR3: TGCGCCAGCAGCTCCTCAGCGGGGGGAAGCACAGATACGCAGTATTTT. This gives the protein CASSSSAGGSTDTQYF.

The rearrangement uses TRBV5-1 and TRBJ2-6, with a tentative D call TRBD2 (5 bases). In germline, CDR1 is SGHRS, CDR2 YFSETQ. CDR3 length: 17 amino acids. The V gene lost 2 bases and the J gene lost 0 bases, with 12 bases spanning the gap. The CDR3 sequence is CASSLGSMVSGANVLTF. The CDR3 coding sequence is TGCGCCAGCAGCTTAGGGAGCATGGTCTCTGGGGCCAACGTCCTGACTTTC.

This chain links TRBV14 with TRBJ2-5; D gene unclear. Germline CDR1 SGHDN, CDR2 FVKESK. This CDR3 is built from 15 residues. V lost 2 bases to trimming and J lost 5 bases, with 15 bases between them. Here the CDR3 reads CASSQLGHPEETQYF. The CDR3 coding sequence is TGTGCCAGCAGCCAATTGGGTCATCCGGAGGAGACCCAGTACTTC.